The rows below give T cell receptor beta chains drawn from one sample of a study of CD8+ T cells in alopecia areata. The method was immunoSEQ multiplex PCR; TCRdb's version includes in-frame clones alone and lacks a portion of them. The sample includes over 100,000 clones, around 56% seen only once; the top ten take about 0.5%. The sample here was CD4+ T cells sorted from blood, taken at week 4, from a patient treated with tofacitinib. These receptors were collected from a human donor with alopecia areata. Each CDR3 is given with its conserved first and last residue. The order of the fields is V gene, CDR3 length, CDR3 protein.

v_call: TRBV29-1; cdr3_length: 13; cdr3_aa: CSVGKLITDTQYF
v_call: TRBV4-2; cdr3_length: 12; cdr3_aa: CASSQDLNIQYF
v_call: TRBV29-1; cdr3_length: 11; cdr3_aa: CSSNDRDVYTF
v_call: TRBV7-2; cdr3_length: 15; cdr3_aa: CASSLSGIRTDTQYF
v_call: TRBV6-5; cdr3_length: 13; cdr3_aa: CASRGRGNTEAFF
v_call: TRBV6-5; cdr3_length: 14; cdr3_aa: CASTHGTNTGELFF
v_call: TRBV19; cdr3_length: 14; cdr3_aa: CASRHPRGNQPQHF
v_call: TRBV25-1; cdr3_length: 12; cdr3_aa: CASSPDRRKAFF
v_call: TRBV25-1; cdr3_length: 15; cdr3_aa: CASTAQGGSYNEQFF
v_call: TRBV5-4; cdr3_length: 14; cdr3_aa: CASSLGGLEIGYTF
v_call: TRBV27; cdr3_length: 15; cdr3_aa: CASSSGGQETGEQYF